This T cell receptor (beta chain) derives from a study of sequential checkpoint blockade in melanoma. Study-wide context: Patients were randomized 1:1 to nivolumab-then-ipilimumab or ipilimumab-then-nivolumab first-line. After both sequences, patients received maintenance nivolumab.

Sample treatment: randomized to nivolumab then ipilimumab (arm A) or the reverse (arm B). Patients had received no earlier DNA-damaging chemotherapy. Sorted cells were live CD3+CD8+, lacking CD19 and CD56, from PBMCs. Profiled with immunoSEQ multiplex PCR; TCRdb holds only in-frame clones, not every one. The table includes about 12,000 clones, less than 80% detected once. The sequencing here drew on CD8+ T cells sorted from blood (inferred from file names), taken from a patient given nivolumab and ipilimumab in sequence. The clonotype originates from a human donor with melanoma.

CDR3 in DNA: TGTGCCAGTAGTCTTGCGGTGACCGGGGAGCTGTTTTTT. Translation: CASSLAVTGELFF. The chain is built from TRBV19 and TRBJ2-2; D is uncertain. Germline loops: CDR1 LNHDA, CDR2 SQIVND (reference sequence). The CDR3 spans 13 residues. V dropped 5 bases and J dropped 5 bases, with 9 bases sitting between them.